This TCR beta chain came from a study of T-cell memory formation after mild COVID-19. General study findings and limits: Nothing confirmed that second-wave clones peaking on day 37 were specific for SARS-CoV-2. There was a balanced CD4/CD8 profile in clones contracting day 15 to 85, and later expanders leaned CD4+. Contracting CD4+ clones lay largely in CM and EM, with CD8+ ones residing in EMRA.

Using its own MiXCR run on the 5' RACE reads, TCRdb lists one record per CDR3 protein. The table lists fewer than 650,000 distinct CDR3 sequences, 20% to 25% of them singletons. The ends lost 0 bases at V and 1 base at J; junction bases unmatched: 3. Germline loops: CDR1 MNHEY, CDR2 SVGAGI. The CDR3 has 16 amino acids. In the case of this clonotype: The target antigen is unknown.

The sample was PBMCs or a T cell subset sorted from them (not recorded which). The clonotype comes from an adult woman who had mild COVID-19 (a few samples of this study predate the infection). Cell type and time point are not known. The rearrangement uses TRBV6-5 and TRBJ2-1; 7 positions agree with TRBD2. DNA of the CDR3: TGTGCCAGCAGTTACTCAGGGACTACATCCTACAATGAGCAGTTCTTC. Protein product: CASSYSGTTSYNEQFF.